This TCR beta chain was identified in a study of cytomegalovirus exposure and HLA in healthy donors. Produced via immunoSEQ multiplex PCR; TCRdb's table is partial and in-frame only. The sample includes 200,000 to 250,000 clones, over 70% seen only once; the top ten take over 11%. Deletions cut 3 bases from V and 4 bases from J, with 9 bases between. Germline CDR1 and CDR2: KGHSH and LQKENI. The CDR3 is made up of 14 amino acids. The chain combines TRBV18 with TRBJ2-2, with D tentatively TRBD1 (5 bases). The receptor comes from a woman in her 30s in good health and CMV-seropositive. The sequencing input was PBMCs. The chain's CDR3 is CASSPGQGTGELFF. As DNA, the CDR3 is TGTGCCAGCTCACCCGGACAAGGCACCGGGGAGCTGTTTTTT.